Sequencing of this TCR beta chain was carried out in a study of Graves' ophthalmopathy and Graves' hyperthyroidism. Study-level background: By definition, stable hyperthyroidism involved no ophthalmopathy within 18 months of follow-up. Notes on the study in general: Among expanded thyroid clonotypes above 0.001 frequency, most also occurred in blood.

Hyperthyroidism was new, under 2 months, in patients aged 18 to 65. Symptoms, serum thyroxine and TRAb, thyroid ultrasound, and orbital computed tomography formed the diagnostic basis. CDR3 regions of TCR beta were amplified from RNA transcripts. HTBI primers served in a first-round RT-PCR, which a second-round multiplex PCR followed. TCRdb reanalysed the multiplex PCR reads using MiXCR and keeps one entry per CDR3 protein. The sample has about 1.2 million distinct CDR3 sequences; 35% to 45% are singletons. This clonotype was seen a few times. Its antigen is unidentified. This clonotype was sampled from an adult man with Graves' hyperthyroidism. Input material: peripheral blood or thyroid tissue (not recorded which).

The DNA of the CDR3 is TGCGCCAGCAGCCAAGCTCTGGCTAGCGGGGGGCGCACTCAAGAGACCCAGTACTTC. Encoded protein: CASSQALASGGRTQETQYF. This rearrangement joins TRBV4-1 to TRBJ2-5, with 11 positions matching TRBD2. Per germline, CDR1 MGHRA and CDR2 YSYEKL. The CDR3 loop spans 19 amino acids. The ends lost 1 base at V and 2 bases at J; junction bases unmatched: 12.